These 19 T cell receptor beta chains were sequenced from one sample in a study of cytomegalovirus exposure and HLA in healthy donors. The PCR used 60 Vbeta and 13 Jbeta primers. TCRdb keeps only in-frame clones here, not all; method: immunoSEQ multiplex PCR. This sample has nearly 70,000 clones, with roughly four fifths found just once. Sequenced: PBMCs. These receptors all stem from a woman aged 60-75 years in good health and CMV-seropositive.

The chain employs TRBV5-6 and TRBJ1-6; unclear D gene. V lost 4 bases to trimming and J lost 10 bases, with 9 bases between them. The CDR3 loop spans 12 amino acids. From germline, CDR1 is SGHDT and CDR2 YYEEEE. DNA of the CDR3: TGTGCCAGCAGCCGGTCTGCCTCACCCCTCCACTTT. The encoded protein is CASSRSASPLHF. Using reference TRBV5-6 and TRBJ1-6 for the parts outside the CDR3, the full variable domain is DAGVTQSPTHLIKTRGQQVTLRCSPKSGHDTVSWYQQALGQGPQFIFQYYEEEERQRGNFPDRFSGHQFPNYSSELNVNALLLGDSALYLCASSRSASPLHFGNGTRLTVT.

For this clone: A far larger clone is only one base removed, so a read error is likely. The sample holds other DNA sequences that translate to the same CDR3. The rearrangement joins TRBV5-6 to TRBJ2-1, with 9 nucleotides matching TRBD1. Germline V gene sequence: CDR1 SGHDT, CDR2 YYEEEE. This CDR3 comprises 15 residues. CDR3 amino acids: CASSFGDRAYNDQFF. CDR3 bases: TGTGCCAGCAGCTTCGGGGACAGGGCCTACAATGATCAGTTCTTC.

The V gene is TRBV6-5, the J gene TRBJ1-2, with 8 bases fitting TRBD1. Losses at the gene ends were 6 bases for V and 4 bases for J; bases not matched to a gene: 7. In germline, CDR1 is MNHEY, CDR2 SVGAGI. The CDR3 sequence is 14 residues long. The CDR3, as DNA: TGTGCCAGCAGGGGGTTGGACAGGGCCTATGGCTACACCTTC. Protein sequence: CASRGLDRAYGYTF.

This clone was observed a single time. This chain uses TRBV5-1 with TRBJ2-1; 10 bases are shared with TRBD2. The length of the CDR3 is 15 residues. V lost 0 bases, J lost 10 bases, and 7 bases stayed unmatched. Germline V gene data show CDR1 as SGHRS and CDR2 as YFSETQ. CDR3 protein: CASSLVPSGGGEQFF. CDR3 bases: TGCGCCAGCAGCTTGGTGCCTAGCGGGGGCGGCGAGCAGTTCTTC.

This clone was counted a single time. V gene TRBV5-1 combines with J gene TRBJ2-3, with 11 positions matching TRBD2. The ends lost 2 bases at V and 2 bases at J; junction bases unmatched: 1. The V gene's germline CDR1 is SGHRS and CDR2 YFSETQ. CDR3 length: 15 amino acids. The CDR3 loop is CASSFSGRATDTQYF. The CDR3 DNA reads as TGCGCCAGCAGCTTTAGCGGGAGGGCCACAGATACGCAGTATTTT.

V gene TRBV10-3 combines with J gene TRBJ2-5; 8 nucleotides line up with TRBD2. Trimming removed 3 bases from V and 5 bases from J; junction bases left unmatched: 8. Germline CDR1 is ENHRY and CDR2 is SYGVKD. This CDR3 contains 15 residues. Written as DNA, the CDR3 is TGTGCCATCAGTGATTACGGGGGGGCCGGGGAGACCCAGTACTTC. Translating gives CAISDYGGAGETQYF.

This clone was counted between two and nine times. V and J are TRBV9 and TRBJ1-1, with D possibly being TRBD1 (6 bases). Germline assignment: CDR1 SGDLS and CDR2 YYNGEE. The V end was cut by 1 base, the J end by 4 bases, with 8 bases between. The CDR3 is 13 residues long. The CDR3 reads CASSVTGSTEAFF. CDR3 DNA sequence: TGTGCCAGCAGCGTAACAGGGAGCACTGAAGCTTTCTTT.

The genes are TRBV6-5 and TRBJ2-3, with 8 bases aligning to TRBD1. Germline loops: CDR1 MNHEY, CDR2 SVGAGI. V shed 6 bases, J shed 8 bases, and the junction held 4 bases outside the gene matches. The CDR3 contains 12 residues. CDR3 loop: CASSNDRGTQYF. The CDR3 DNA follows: TGTGCCAGCAGCAACGACAGGGGTACGCAGTATTTT.

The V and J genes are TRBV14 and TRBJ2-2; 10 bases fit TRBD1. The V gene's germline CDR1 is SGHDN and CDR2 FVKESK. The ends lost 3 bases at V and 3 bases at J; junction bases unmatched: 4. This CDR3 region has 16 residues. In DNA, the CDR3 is TGTGCCAGCAGCCATCTTGGGACAGGGGACACCGGGGAGCTGTTTTTT. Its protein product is CASSHLGTGDTGELFF.

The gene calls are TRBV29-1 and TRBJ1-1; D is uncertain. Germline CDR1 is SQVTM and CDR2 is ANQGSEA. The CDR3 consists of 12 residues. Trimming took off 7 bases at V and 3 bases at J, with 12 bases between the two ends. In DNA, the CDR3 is TGCAGCGCCGCGGGATACGACACTGAAGCTTTCTTT. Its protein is CSAAGYDTEAFF.

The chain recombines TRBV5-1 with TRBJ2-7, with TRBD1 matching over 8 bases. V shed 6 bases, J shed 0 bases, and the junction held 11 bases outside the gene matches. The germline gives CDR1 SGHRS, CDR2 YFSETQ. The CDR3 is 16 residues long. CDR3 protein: CASTIRGQGLSYEQYF. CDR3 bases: TGCGCCAGCACTATTAGAGGACAGGGACTCTCCTACGAGCAGTACTTC.

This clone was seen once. CDR3 region: CASRFTGGGYNEQFF. The CDR3 DNA is TGTGCCAGCAGGTTTACAGGGGGCGGCTACAATGAGCAGTTCTTC. The chain carries TRBV6-5 and TRBJ2-1; 9 nucleotides match TRBD1. Germline lookup yields CDR1 MNHEY and CDR2 SVGAGI. The ends lost 6 bases at V and 3 bases at J; junction bases unmatched: 6. The CDR3 is 15 residues long.

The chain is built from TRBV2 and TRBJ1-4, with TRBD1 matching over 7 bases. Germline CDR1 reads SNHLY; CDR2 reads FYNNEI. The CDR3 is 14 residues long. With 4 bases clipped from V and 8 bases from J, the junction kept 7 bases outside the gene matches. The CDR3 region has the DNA TGTGCCAGCAGTGCCGAGGGGGCGGGCGAAAAACTGTTTTTT. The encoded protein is CASSAEGAGEKLFF. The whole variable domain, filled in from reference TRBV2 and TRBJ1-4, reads EPEVTQTPSHQVTQMGQEVILRCVPISNHLYFYWYRQILGQKVEFLVSFYNNEISEKSEIFDDQFSVERPDGSNFTLKIRSTKLEDSAMYFCASSAEGAGEKLFFGSGTQLSVL.

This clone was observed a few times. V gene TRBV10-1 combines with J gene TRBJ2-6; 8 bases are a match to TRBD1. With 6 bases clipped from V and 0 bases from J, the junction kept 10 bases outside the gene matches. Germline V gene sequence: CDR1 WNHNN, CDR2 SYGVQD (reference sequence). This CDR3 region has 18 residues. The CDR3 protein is CASRRIGTGNSGANVLTF. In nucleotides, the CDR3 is TGCGCCAGCAGGAGGATCGGGACAGGCAACTCTGGGGCCAACGTCCTGACTTTC.

CDR3 sequence reads: CASSSGLAGVYNEQFF. In nucleotides, the CDR3 is TGTGCCAGCAGTTCGGGACTAGCGGGAGTCTACAATGAGCAGTTCTTC. The chain carries TRBV28 and TRBJ2-1; 14 bases line up with TRBD2. The CDR3 runs 16 residues. V dropped 4 bases and J dropped 3; count of bases not matched to a gene: 2. CDR1 MDHEN and CDR2 SYDVKM come from the germline V gene.

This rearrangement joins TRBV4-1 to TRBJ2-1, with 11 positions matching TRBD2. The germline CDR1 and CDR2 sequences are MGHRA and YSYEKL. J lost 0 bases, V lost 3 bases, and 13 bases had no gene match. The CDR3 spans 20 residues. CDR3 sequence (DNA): TGCGCCAGCAGCCAGCCTAGCGGGGGGCCCTCCCTGAGCTCCTACAATGAGCAGTTCTTC. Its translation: CASSQPSGGPSLSSYNEQFF.

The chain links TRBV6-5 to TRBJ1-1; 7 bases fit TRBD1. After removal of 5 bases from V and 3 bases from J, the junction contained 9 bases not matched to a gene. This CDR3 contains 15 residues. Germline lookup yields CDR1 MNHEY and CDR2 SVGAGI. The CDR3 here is CASSGGQRGDTEAFF. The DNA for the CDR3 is TGTGCCAGCAGTGGGGGACAGAGAGGGGACACTGAAGCTTTCTTT.

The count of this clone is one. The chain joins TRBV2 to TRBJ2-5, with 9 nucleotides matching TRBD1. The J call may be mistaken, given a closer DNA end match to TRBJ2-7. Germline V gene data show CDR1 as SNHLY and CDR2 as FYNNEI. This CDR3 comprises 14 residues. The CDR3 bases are TGTGCCAGCAGGACCGGGACAGGGAAATACGAGCAGTACTTC. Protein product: CASRTGTGKYEQYF.

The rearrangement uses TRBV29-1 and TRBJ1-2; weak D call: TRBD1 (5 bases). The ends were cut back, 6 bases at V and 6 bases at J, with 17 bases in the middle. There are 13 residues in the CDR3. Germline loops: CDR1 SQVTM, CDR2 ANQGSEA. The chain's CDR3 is CSVGGRVTDGYTF. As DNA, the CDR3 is TGCAGCGTCGGGGGTAGGGTGACGGATGGCTACACCTTC. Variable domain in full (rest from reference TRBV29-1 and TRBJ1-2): SAVISQKPSRDICQRGTSLTIQCQVDSQVTMMFWYRQQPGQSLTLIATANQGSEATYESGFVIDKFPISRPNLTFSTLTVSNMSPEDSSIYLCSVGGRVTDGYTFGSGTRLTVV.